The sequence of this TCR beta chain was determined in a study of OX40 agonist ivuxolimab in advanced cancers. Overall study context: Intravenous ivuxolimab was administered to patients every 2 weeks at 0.01 to 10 mg/kg. Patients with prior anti-PD-1, anti-PD-L1 or anti-CTLA-4 therapy were eligible; about 41% had some. Three individuals attained partial responses, comprising one hepatocellular carcinoma case and two cutaneous melanoma cases.

This CDR3 is 12 amino acids long. CDR1 and CDR2 from the germline V gene are SGHDT and YYEEEE. V shed 7 bases and J shed 4 bases, with 11 bases lying between them. Drawing of blood for sampling happened at baseline, at cycle 4 day 1, and at cycle 7 day 1. TCRdb's copy holds only in-frame clones and misses some; the assay was immunoSEQ multiplex PCR. Found here are 70,000 to 90,000 clones, 91% of them singletons; the top ten hold 8.4%. The TCR sequence derives from an adult with an advanced solid tumor such as melanoma, head and neck, liver or kidney cancer. The chain employs TRBV5-6 and TRBJ2-5; D gene unclear. This sample comprised CD4+ or CD8+ T cells sorted from blood, obtained in a trial of the OX40 agonist ivuxolimab. CDR3 coding DNA: TGTGCCAGCTCAGGCTTGGGAGAGACCCAGTACTTC. Encoded protein: CASSGLGETQYF.